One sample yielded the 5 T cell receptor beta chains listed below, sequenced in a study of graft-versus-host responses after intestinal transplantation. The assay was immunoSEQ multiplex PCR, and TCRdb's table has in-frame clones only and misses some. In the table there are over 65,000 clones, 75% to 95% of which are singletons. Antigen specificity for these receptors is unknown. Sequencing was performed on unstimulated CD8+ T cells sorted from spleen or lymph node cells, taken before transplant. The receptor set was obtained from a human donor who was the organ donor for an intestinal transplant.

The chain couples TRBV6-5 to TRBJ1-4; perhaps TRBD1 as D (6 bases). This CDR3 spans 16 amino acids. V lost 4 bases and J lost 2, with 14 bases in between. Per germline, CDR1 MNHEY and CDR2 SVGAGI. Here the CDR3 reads CASSSDSLVTNEKLFF. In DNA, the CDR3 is TGTGCCAGCAGTTCGGACAGTTTAGTCACTAATGAAAAACTGTTTTTT.

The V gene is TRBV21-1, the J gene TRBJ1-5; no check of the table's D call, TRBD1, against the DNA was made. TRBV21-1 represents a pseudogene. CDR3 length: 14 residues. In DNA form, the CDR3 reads TGTGCCAGCAGCAAAGGTGGGTCAGGGGGGCCCCAGCATTTT. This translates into CASSKGGSGGPQHF.

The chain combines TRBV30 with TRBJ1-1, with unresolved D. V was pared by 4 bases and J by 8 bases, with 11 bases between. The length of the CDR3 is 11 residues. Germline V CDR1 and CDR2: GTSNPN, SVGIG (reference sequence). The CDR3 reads CAWMQVDEAFF. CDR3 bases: TGTGCCTGGATGCAGGTGGACGAAGCTTTCTTT.

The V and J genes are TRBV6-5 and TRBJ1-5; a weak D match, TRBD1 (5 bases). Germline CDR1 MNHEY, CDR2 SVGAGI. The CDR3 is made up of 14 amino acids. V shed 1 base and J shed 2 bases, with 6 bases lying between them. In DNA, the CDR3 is TGTGCCAGCAGTTACTTGACAGGCAATCAGCCCCAGCATTTT. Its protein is CASSYLTGNQPQHF.

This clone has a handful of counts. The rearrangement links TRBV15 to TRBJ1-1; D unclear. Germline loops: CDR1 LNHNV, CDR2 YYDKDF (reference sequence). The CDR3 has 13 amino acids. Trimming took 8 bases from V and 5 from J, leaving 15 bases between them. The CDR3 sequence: CATGRTQDTEAFF. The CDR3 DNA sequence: TGTGCCACCGGCCGGACCCAGGATACTGAAGCTTTCTTT.